Listed below are T cell receptor beta chains from one sample, sequenced in a study of shared clonotypes between healthy human individuals. This table comes from immunoSEQ multiplex PCR, and its TCRdb copy is limited to in-frame clones, with some not included. Seen here are approximately 2.4 million clones, almost 96% observed once, and the top ten hold around 0.13%. Sequenced sample: naive CD4+ T cells sorted from blood. These receptor sequences come from a man younger than 30 in good health. Each CDR3 is given with its conserved first and last residue. Fields, in order: V gene, D gene, J gene, clone size, CDR3 protein, CDR3 DNA. D genes are given only for firm matches. Clone size is not always given. Where it is, it says once, few, many or a class for expanded clones.

V: TRBV11-2
D: NA
J: TRBJ1-2
size: NA
CDR3: CASSPVGIYGYTF
DNA: TGTGCCAGCAGCCCCGTAGGGATCTATGGCTACACCTTC

V: TRBV11-3
D: NA
J: TRBJ2-5
size: NA
CDR3: CASSLGEETQYF
DNA: TGTGCCAGCAGCTTAGGAGAAGAGACCCAGTACTTC

V: TRBV29-1
D: NA
J: TRBJ2-3
size: NA
CDR3: CSVGRDRTDTQYF
DNA: TGCAGCGTGGGTCGGGACCGCACAGATACGCAGTATTTT

V: TRBV28
D: TRBD1
J: TRBJ2-5
size: NA
CDR3: CASSLLDRGGETQYF
DNA: TGTGCCAGCAGTTTACTCGACAGGGGGGGAGAGACCCAGTACTTC

V: TRBV6-1
D: TRBD2
J: TRBJ2-7
size: NA
CDR3: CASSEGLAVIHEQYF
DNA: TGTGCCAGCAGTGAAGGACTAGCGGTAATCCACGAGCAGTACTTC

V: TRBV5-1
D: NA
J: TRBJ2-1
size: NA
CDR3: CASSLEFSYNEQFF
DNA: TGCGCCAGCAGCCTGGAGTTTTCCTACAATGAGCAGTTCTTC

V: TRBV2
D: TRBD2
J: TRBJ2-3
size: NA
CDR3: CATVAGGPTDTQYF
DNA: TGTGCCACCGTAGCGGGGGGCCCCACAGATACGCAGTATTTT

V: TRBV11-2
D: NA
J: TRBJ2-5
size: NA
CDR3: CASSFTGDYQETQYF
DNA: TGTGCCAGCAGCTTCACAGGGGACTACCAAGAGACCCAGTACTTC

V: TRBV5-1
D: TRBD1
J: TRBJ2-7
size: NA
CDR3: CASSFRQGGRFTYEQYF
DNA: TGCGCCAGCAGCTTCCGACAGGGCGGTCGGTTCACCTACGAGCAGTACTTC

V: TRBV30
D: NA
J: TRBJ1-2
size: NA
CDR3: CAWSVAARNYGYTF
DNA: TGTGCCTGGAGTGTAGCGGCCAGGAACTATGGCTACACCTTC

V: TRBV6-5
D: NA
J: TRBJ1-1
size: NA
CDR3: CASSFPGRGEAFF
DNA: TGTGCCAGCAGTTTTCCAGGAAGGGGTGAAGCTTTCTTT

V: TRBV19
D: TRBD1
J: TRBJ1-1
size: NA
CDR3: CASSLDRDTEAFF
DNA: TGTGCCAGTAGCCTAGACAGGGACACTGAAGCTTTCTTT

V: TRBV11-2
D: NA
J: TRBJ2-1
size: NA
CDR3: CASSLDVGLYNEQFF
DNA: TGTGCCAGCAGCTTAGATGTCGGACTGTACAATGAGCAGTTCTTC

V: TRBV10-3
D: NA
J: TRBJ1-2
size: NA
CDR3: CAANREGTNNYGYTF
DNA: TGTGCCGCCAACCGCGAGGGGACCAATAACTATGGCTACACCTTC

V: TRBV5-1
D: NA
J: TRBJ2-5
size: once
CDR3: CASSSKLAVETQYF
DNA: TGCGCCAGCAGCTCTAAACTAGCTGTGGAGACCCAGTACTTC

V: TRBV4-2
D: TRBD2
J: TRBJ2-7
size: NA
CDR3: CASSQVSSGSSYEQYF
DNA: TGTGCCAGCAGCCAAGTTTCTAGCGGGTCTTCCTACGAGCAGTACTTC

V: TRBV6-5
D: NA
J: TRBJ1-3
size: NA
CDR3: CASSSGWVGSGNTIYF
DNA: TGTGCCAGCAGTTCTGGTTGGGTCGGCTCTGGAAACACCATATATTTT

V: TRBV5-4
D: TRBD2
J: TRBJ2-7
size: NA
CDR3: CASSLALAGLSYEQYF
DNA: TGTGCCAGCAGCTTGGCTCTAGCGGGACTTTCCTACGAGCAGTACTTC

V: TRBV4-1
D: NA
J: TRBJ2-1
size: NA
CDR3: CASSQRGYNEQFF
DNA: TGCGCCAGCAGCCAAAGGGGGTACAATGAGCAGTTCTTC

V: TRBV5-1
D: NA
J: TRBJ1-2
size: once
CDR3: CASSLGAGAIGYTF
DNA: TGCGCCAGCAGCTTGGGGGCAGGGGCCATTGGCTACACCTTC

V: TRBV9
D: TRBD1
J: TRBJ1-6
size: NA
CDR3: CASSLHEGDRVVGSPLHF
DNA: TGTGCCAGCAGCCTCCACGAAGGGGACAGGGTAGTGGGTTCACCCCTCCACTTT

V: TRBV30
D: NA
J: TRBJ1-4
size: NA
CDR3: CAWRRLSRGEKLFF
DNA: TGTGCCTGGAGGCGTCTTTCACGAGGTGAAAAACTGTTTTTT

V: TRBV19
D: NA
J: TRBJ2-3
size: NA
CDR3: CASSIRDSSTDTQYF
DNA: TGTGCCAGTAGTATCCGGGACTCTAGCACAGATACGCAGTATTTT

V: TRBV7-8
D: NA
J: TRBJ2-5
size: NA
CDR3: CASKERPTGTRIETQYF
DNA: TGTGCCAGCAAAGAAAGACCGACAGGCACAAGGATCGAGACCCAGTACTTC

V: TRBV6-5
D: NA
J: TRBJ2-6
size: NA
CDR3: CASRVTGSGANVLTF
DNA: TGTGCCAGCAGGGTCACAGGCTCTGGGGCCAACGTCCTGACTTTC

V: TRBV18
D: NA
J: TRBJ2-7
size: NA
CDR3: CASSPPTRNEQYF
DNA: TGTGCCAGCTCACCCCCTACACGGAACGAGCAGTACTTC

V: TRBV19
D: NA
J: TRBJ1-1
size: NA
CDR3: CASRTVVEAFF
DNA: TGTGCCAGTCGGACAGTAGTTGAAGCTTTCTTT

V: TRBV4-1
D: NA
J: TRBJ1-2
size: NA
CDR3: CASSQEAERSYGYTF
DNA: TGCGCCAGCAGCCAAGAGGCCGAGCGTAGCTATGGCTACACCTTC

V: TRBV6-4
D: TRBD1
J: TRBJ1-1
size: NA
CDR3: CASSPTGDHMNTEAFF
DNA: TGTGCCAGCAGCCCTACAGGGGACCACATGAACACTGAAGCTTTCTTT

V: TRBV4-1
D: NA
J: TRBJ2-5
size: NA
CDR3: CASSYTGSGTQYF
DNA: TGCGCCAGCAGCTATACGGGTAGCGGGACCCAGTACTTC

V: TRBV7-6
D: TRBD1
J: TRBJ1-5
size: NA
CDR3: CASSPGTVNQPQHF
DNA: TGTGCCAGCAGCCCGGGGACAGTAAATCAGCCCCAGCATTTT

V: TRBV6-5
D: TRBD1
J: TRBJ1-6
size: NA
CDR3: CASSYTGASPLHF
DNA: TGTGCCAGCAGTTACACAGGGGCCTCACCCCTCCACTTT

V: TRBV6-5
D: NA
J: TRBJ2-5
size: NA
CDR3: CASSLRTAQETQYF
DNA: TGTGCCAGCAGTTTGAGGACAGCCCAAGAGACCCAGTACTTC

V: TRBV5-1
D: NA
J: TRBJ1-1
size: NA
CDR3: CASSFSNVGSGEAFF
DNA: TGCGCCAGCAGCTTCTCTAATGTAGGATCAGGTGAAGCTTTCTTT

V: TRBV7-9
D: NA
J: TRBJ1-2
size: NA
CDR3: CASSLDGGTNGYTF
DNA: TGTGCCAGCAGCTTAGATGGAGGTACAAATGGCTACACCTTC

V: TRBV2
D: NA
J: TRBJ1-5
size: NA
CDR3: CASSGSSNQPQHF
DNA: TGTGCCAGCAGCGGGAGTAGCAATCAGCCCCAGCATTTT

V: TRBV6-6
D: NA
J: TRBJ1-1
size: once
CDR3: CASHSSTNIAEAFF
DNA: TGTGCCTCTCATTCGTCGACGAACATCGCTGAAGCTTTCTTT

V: TRBV30
D: NA
J: TRBJ1-1
size: NA
CDR3: CAWSQGTEPFF
DNA: TGTGCCTGGAGCCAGGGGACGGAACCTTTCTTT

V: TRBV10-1
D: NA
J: TRBJ2-2
size: NA
CDR3: CASSEVRGGTGELFF
DNA: TGCGCCAGCAGTGAAGTTAGGGGTGGCACCGGGGAGCTGTTTTTT

V: TRBV5-4
D: NA
J: TRBJ1-2
size: NA
CDR3: CASSQDSYGYTF
DNA: TGTGCCAGCAGCCAAGACAGCTATGGCTACACCTTC

V: TRBV6-5
D: NA
J: TRBJ2-7
size: NA
CDR3: CASSNGPPGRYEQYF
DNA: TGTGCCAGCAGCAACGGCCCTCCGGGACGGTACGAGCAGTACTTC

V: TRBV9
D: TRBD1
J: TRBJ2-4
size: NA
CDR3: CASSVGTDLAKNIQYF
DNA: TGTGCCAGCAGCGTGGGGACAGACCTAGCCAAAAACATTCAGTACTTC

V: TRBV2
D: TRBD1
J: TRBJ1-5
size: NA
CDR3: CAGQTGVFQPQHF
DNA: TGTGCCGGGCAGACAGGGGTTTTTCAGCCCCAGCATTTT

V: TRBV18
D: TRBD2
J: TRBJ2-1
size: NA
CDR3: CASSTGLALYNEQFF
DNA: TGTGCCAGCTCAACCGGACTAGCGCTGTACAATGAGCAGTTCTTC

V: TRBV2
D: NA
J: TRBJ1-3
size: NA
CDR3: CASRVETVTAGNTIYF
DNA: TGTGCCAGCAGGGTAGAGACGGTTACGGCTGGAAACACCATATATTTT

V: TRBV10-3
D: NA
J: TRBJ2-3
size: NA
CDR3: CAISVTSDTQYF
DNA: TGTGCCATCAGTGTGACGAGTGATACGCAGTATTTT